This T cell receptor beta chain was recorded in a study of vaccination effects on CD4 cells after COVID-19. Germline-derived CDR1 and CDR2 are MNHEY and SVGAGI. This CDR3 spans 13 amino acids. V was clipped by 7 bases and J by 2 bases, with 11 bases between them. TCRdb's table, derived via immunoSEQ multiplex PCR, lists solely in-frame clones and lacks some. The data show about 20,000 clones, with roughly four fifths seen just once and approximately 16% held by the top ten. As concerns this clone: Its matching antigen is unknown.

In the ViraFEST assay, antigen-specific CD4+ clonotypes were identified by expansion after peptide-pool stimulation. It was after 10 days of culture that CD4+ T cells were isolated. The person was diagnosed with PCR-confirmed SARS-CoV-2 infection between March and December 2020. Both day 3 and day 7 saw half the medium replaced with IL-2 medium. Study-level results: Recruitment yielded few convalescent patients, and the study had no early post-infection timepoints.

This chain links TRBV6-5 with TRBJ1-2; D is ambiguous. The sample consisted of CD4+ T cells from PBMCs cultured with SARS-CoV-2 spike peptides, taken before COVID-19 vaccination. The sequence was collected from a human donor who had a prior SARS-CoV-2 infection. The CDR3 loop reads CASTPQFNYGYTF. CDR3 DNA: TGTGCCAGCACACCGCAGTTCAACTATGGCTACACCTTC.